This TCR beta chain was documented in a study of T cell responses to AZD1222 COVID-19 vaccine. Points from the study as a whole: At study baseline, merely over 5 AZD1222 recipients were seropositive. White British ancestry dominated among donors, who included more females, and clonal diversity was possibly underestimated. Sampling that yielded the repertoires occurred only after the peak T cell response. CD4 TCRs covered the whole spike, strongest at regions 160-218 and 743-854.

A note on this clone: Its antigen is unknown. Other DNA sequences of this sample code for an identical CDR3.

Libraries were prepared by immunoSEQ multiplex PCR; TCRdb keeps only in-frame clonotypes and omits some of them. This table has 90,000 to 110,000 clones, 85% to 90% appearing once. The length of the CDR3 is 14 residues. The germline gives CDR1 SEHNR, CDR2 FQNEAQ (reference sequence). V shed 5 bases, J shed 7 bases, and the junction held 5 bases outside the gene matches. The source was peripheral blood, collected on day 0 of AZD1222 vaccination. This sequence originates from an adult in good health. The V and J genes are TRBV7-9 and TRBJ1-5, with TRBD1 matching 10 bases. The CDR3 spells CASSLGQGGQPQHF. The DNA of the CDR3 is TGTGCCAGCAGCCTAGGACAGGGGGGACAGCCCCAGCATTTT.